This is a list of T cell receptor beta chains from one sample in a study of blood T cells in healthy people across ages. TCRdb reprocessed the 5' RACE reads with MiXCR, giving one entry per CDR3 protein. The sample has around 990,000 distinct CDR3 sequences; roughly two fifths are singletons. Input material: blood. The receptors shown here come from a man younger than 30 in good health. The CDR3 runs from the conserved cysteine through the conserved F or W. The D gene is left open where the match is weak. Expanded clones get a size class; other rows say once, few or many, or leave the size out.

j_call d_call clone_size v_call cdr3_nt cdr3_aa
TRBJ2-3 - - TRBV7-9 TGTGTTAGCAGCTTAGGGGGGCCCGCCCGGGTAGTTAGTACGCAGTATTTT CVSSLGGPARVVSTQYF
TRBJ1-5 TRBD1 few TRBV6-1 TGTGCCAGCAGTGAGGCAGGGGGCCCACAGCCCCAGCATTTT CASSEAGGPQPQHF
TRBJ2-7 - few TRBV15 TGTGCCACCAGCGCAGGGGTTAGTACCTACGAGCAGTACTTC CATSAGVSTYEQYF
TRBJ2-3 - - TRBV5-1 TGCGCCAGCAGCTTGGGGCCGGGGGAGCAGGTGGATACGCAGTATTTT CASSLGPGEQVDTQYF
TRBJ1-1 - - TRBV7-2 TGTGCCAGCAGCGTCGGACAGAAGAACACTGAAGCTTTCTTT CASSVGQKNTEAFF
TRBJ1-1 TRBD1 few TRBV6-1 TGTGCCAGCAGTGCGAGACAGGGATCACGAACTGAAGCTTTCTTT CASSARQGSRTEAFF
TRBJ1-6 TRBD1 - TRBV20-1 TGCAGTGCTAGAGATGGGGCGACAGGGGGCTATAATTCACCCCTCCACTTT CSARDGATGGYNSPLHF
TRBJ1-1 - - TRBV24-1 TGTGCCACCAGTGATTTGTGGGGAGCTGAAGCTTTCTTT CATSDLWGAEAFF
TRBJ2-2 - few TRBV7-2 TGTGCCAGCAGCTTACATGCCTCGGGGGAGCTGTTTTTT CASSLHASGELFF
TRBJ1-2 - - TRBV20-1 TGCAGTGCTTTACCCACCGAGGGAAGCCAGAGGGACTACACCTTC CSALPTEGSQRDYTF
TRBJ2-4 - many TRBV29-1 TGCAGCGTTGAAATCTCCCAGGGTAACATTCAGTACTTC CSVEISQGNIQYF
TRBJ2-7 - few TRBV27 TGTGCCAGCAGTTTAAGCGACGGCGGCCCCTACGAGCAGTACTTC CASSLSDGGPYEQYF
TRBJ2-1 - - TRBV2 TGTGCCAGCAGAGATACAGGGTTTTCCTACAATGAGCAGTTCTTC CASRDTGFSYNEQFF
TRBJ1-6 - few TRBV27 TGTGCCAGCAGGGTGGCAGGGGTTAATTCACCCCTCCACTTT CASRVAGVNSPLHF
TRBJ2-4 TRBD1 - TRBV3-1 TGTGCCAGCAGCCAAGTTCGGACAGGGCTAGCCAAAAACATTCAGTACTTC CASSQVRTGLAKNIQYF
TRBJ1-5 - - TRBV24-1 TGTGCCACCACTTACAGATCCTATCAGCCCCAGCATTTT CATTYRSYQPQHF
TRBJ1-5 - - TRBV20-1 TGCAGTGCTAGAGAGGCAGCAAGTCAGCCCCAGCATTTT CSAREAASQPQHF
TRBJ1-2 - many TRBV4-3 TGCGCCAGCAGCCAAGTGAAAGGAGGAGGCTACACCTTC CASSQVKGGGYTF
TRBJ1-2 - - TRBV4-1 TGCGCCAGCAGCCAAGTCCCTCGTGGGCCGGCTAACTATGGCTACACCTTC CASSQVPRGPANYGYTF
TRBJ2-7 - - TRBV20-1 TGCAGTGCCGATTCAGGGAAGAGGTCCTACGAGCAGTACTTC CSADSGKRSYEQYF
TRBJ2-1 - - TRBV12-3/TRBV12-4 TGTGCCAGCAGTTTAGCGGGCCCACGTAACAATGAGCAGTTCTTC CASSLAGPRNNEQFF
TRBJ1-5 - once TRBV12-3/TRBV12-4 TGTGCCAGCACCCTCTCGACAGGTTATAGCAATCAGCCCCAGCATTTT CASTLSTGYSNQPQHF
TRBJ2-7 - few TRBV12-3/TRBV12-4 TGTGCCAGCAGTTTGTGGGGCAGCCCTTACGAGCAGTACTTC CASSLWGSPYEQYF
TRBJ2-4 TRBD1 - TRBV12-3/TRBV12-4 TGTGCCAGCAGCCCCGACAGGGGGTTGGGCGGGCAGTACTTC CASSPDRGLGGQYF
TRBJ2-5 - - TRBV7-3 TGTGCCAGCAGCCTAGGCACCAGCGATGAGCAGTACTTC CASSLGTSDEQYF
TRBJ2-1 TRBD2 - TRBV29-1 TGCAGCGTTGAAGATCTCCCTAGCGGGGGGAATGAGCGGTTCTTC CSVEDLPSGGNERFF
TRBJ2-5 - few TRBV3-1 TGTGCCAGCAGCCAATTGAGGTCGGAGACCCAGTACTTC CASSQLRSETQYF
TRBJ2-3 TRBD1 few TRBV20-1 TGCAGTGCTAGACTAGACAGGGGGAATTGGTGGACGCAGTATTTT CSARLDRGNWWTQYF
TRBJ2-7 - - TRBV20-1 TGCAGTGCTAGAGGTCCGTCAGAATCAAGCTCCTACGAGCAGTACTTC CSARGPSESSSYEQYF
TRBJ1-1 - few TRBV14 TGTGCCAGCAGCCAAGATTTCAACACTGAAGCTTTCTTT CASSQDFNTEAFF
TRBJ1-2 TRBD1 - TRBV29-1 TGCAGCGTTCCAGACAGGGATGGCTACACCTTC CSVPDRDGYTF
TRBJ1-5 - - TRBV6-5 TGTGCCAGCAGTTCCAGAGACCCAAGCAATCAGCCCCAGCATTTT CASSSRDPSNQPQHF
TRBJ1-2 TRBD1 - TRBV20-1 TGCAGTGCTATGACAGGGACTAACTATGGCTACACCTTC CSAMTGTNYGYTF
TRBJ2-1 TRBD2 few TRBV4-3 TGCGCCAGCAGCCGAATCGGGGGGAATGAGCAGTTCTTC CASSRIGGNEQFF
TRBJ2-3 - - TRBV5-6 TGTGCCAGCAGCTCCCAAGGTTGGGATACGCAGTATTTT CASSSQGWDTQYF
TRBJ1-5 TRBD1 few TRBV7-2 TGTGCCAGCAGCTCCGGGACAGGGTTTCAGCCCCAGCATTTT CASSSGTGFQPQHF
TRBJ2-3 - many TRBV2 TGTGCCAGCAGTACGGGGGCTGATACGCAGTATTTT CASSTGADTQYF
TRBJ2-7 TRBD2 - TRBV4-2 TGTGCCAGCAGCCAAGTGTCTAGCGGGGGGGCCTACGAGCAGTACTTC CASSQVSSGGAYEQYF
TRBJ2-1 - - TRBV10-3 TGTGCCATCAGTCCTCTAAATACTGGAAGCTCCTACAATGAGCAGTTCTTC CAISPLNTGSSYNEQFF
TRBJ2-7 TRBD1 - TRBV20-1 TGCAGTGCCAGCGGACAGGGTCGGTACGAGCAGTACTTC CSASGQGRYEQYF
TRBJ2-7 - - TRBV5-8 TGTGCCAGCAGCCAAGAACGGGCTGACGAGCAGTACTTC CASSQERADEQYF
TRBJ1-5 - few TRBV12-3/TRBV12-4 TGTGCCAGCAGTTTTCCGGGGAGCGAGGTGGGCAATCAGCCCCAGCATTTT CASSFPGSEVGNQPQHF
TRBJ1-2 - - TRBV5-6 TGTGCCAGCAGCCCATGGGGGGCAATAGGCTACACCTTC CASSPWGAIGYTF
TRBJ2-7 - - TRBV4-3 TGCGCCAGCAGCCCCGTACCGGCAGTGAGCTCCTACGAGCAGTACTTC CASSPVPAVSSYEQYF
TRBJ1-6 TRBD1 - TRBV15 TGTGCCACCTCAACCCGACAGGGGACAAATTCACCCCTCCACTTT CATSTRQGTNSPLHF
TRBJ2-5 TRBD2 - TRBV20-1 TGCAGTAGCGGGGGGAACTTGGGAGAAGAGACCCAGTACTTC CSSGGNLGEETQYF
TRBJ1-1 TRBD1 few TRBV12-3/TRBV12-4 TGTGCCAGCAGTAGGGACAGCCCGAACACTGAAGCTTTCTTT CASSRDSPNTEAFF
TRBJ1-1 TRBD1 - TRBV6-5 TGTGCCAGCAGTTACCGACAGGGAAGTGAAGCTTTCTTT CASSYRQGSEAFF
TRBJ1-5 TRBD1 - TRBV20-1 TGCAGTGCTAGAAGGGACAGGGGGCGCAATCAGCCCCAGCATTTT CSARRDRGRNQPQHF
TRBJ2-3 - - TRBV9 TGTACCAGCAGCGTAGGGCAGGGTGAAGATACGCAGTATTTT CTSSVGQGEDTQYF
TRBJ2-1 - - TRBV5-1 TGCGCCAGCAGCTCCTCACGACAGGACAATGAGCAGTTCTTC CASSSSRQDNEQFF